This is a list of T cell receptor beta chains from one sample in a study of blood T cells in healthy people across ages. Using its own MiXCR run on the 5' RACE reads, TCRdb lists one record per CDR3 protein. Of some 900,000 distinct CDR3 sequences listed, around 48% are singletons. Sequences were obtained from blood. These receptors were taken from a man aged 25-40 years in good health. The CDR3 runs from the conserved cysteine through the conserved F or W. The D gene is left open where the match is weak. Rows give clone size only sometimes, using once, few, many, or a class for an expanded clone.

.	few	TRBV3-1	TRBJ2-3	TGTGCCAGCAGCCGTCTTCGATCCACAGATACGCAGTATTTT	CASSRLRSTDTQYF
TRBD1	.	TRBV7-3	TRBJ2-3	TGTGCCAGCAGCTCAACGGACAGGGCGGCCCTCACAGATGCGCAGTATTTT	CASSSTDRAALTDAQYF
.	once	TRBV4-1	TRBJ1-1	TGCGCCAGCAGCGAGAGGACGGTGAACACTGAAGCTTTCTTT	CASSERTVNTEAFF
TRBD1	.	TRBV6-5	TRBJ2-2	TGTGCCAGCAGTTACTCCGGGACAGGGTACACCGGGGAGCTGTTTTTT	CASSYSGTGYTGELFF
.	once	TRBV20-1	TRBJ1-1	TGCAGTGCTAGAACACAGGGTCGCAGATGGGGCACTGAAGCTTTCTTT	CSARTQGRRWGTEAFF
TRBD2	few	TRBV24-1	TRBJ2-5	TGTGCCACCAGTGATCGGGGGGAGCAGTACTTC	CATSDRGEQYF
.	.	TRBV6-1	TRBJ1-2	TGTGCCAGCAGTGACACGCACCCAGGGTATGGCTACACCTTC	CASSDTHPGYGYTF
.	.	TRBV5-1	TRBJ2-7	TGCGCCAGCAGCTTGGTGCCGACCCCCTACGAGCAGTACTTC	CASSLVPTPYEQYF
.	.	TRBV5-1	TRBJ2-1	TGCGCCAGCAGCTTGGAAACAGGGCGAAGGTCCTACAATGAGCAGTTCTTC	CASSLETGRRSYNEQFF
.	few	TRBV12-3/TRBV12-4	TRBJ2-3	TGTGCCAGCAGTTCTCCGGGCCTTACAGATACGCAGTATTTT	CASSSPGLTDTQYF
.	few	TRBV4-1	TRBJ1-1	TGCGCCAGCAGCCAAGGGCCCGGAATGGTAACTGAAGCTTTCTTT	CASSQGPGMVTEAFF
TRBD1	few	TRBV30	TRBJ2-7	TGTGCCTGGTCGGGCAGGGGGTACTACGAGCAGTACTTC	CAWSGRGYYEQYF
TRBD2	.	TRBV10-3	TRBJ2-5	TGTGCCATCAGTGAGTCGGTAGCGGGGGATCAAGAGACCCAGTACTTC	CAISESVAGDQETQYF
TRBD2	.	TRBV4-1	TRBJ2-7	TGCGCCAGCAGCCCCCGGGACTACCCCGAGCAGTACTTC	CASSPRDYPEQYF
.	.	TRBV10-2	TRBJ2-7	TGCGCCAGCAGTGAGGGGAACAATGAGCAGTACTTC	CASSEGNNEQYF
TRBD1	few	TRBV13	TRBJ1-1	TGTGCCAGCAGCCCGGGGGGACAGTTGAACACTGAAGCTTTCTTT	CASSPGGQLNTEAFF
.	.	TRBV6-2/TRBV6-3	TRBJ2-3	TGTGCCAGCACCGAAGCCGGGACTCCTCTAGATACGCAGTATTTT	CASTEAGTPLDTQYF
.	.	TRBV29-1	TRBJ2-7	TGCAGCGTTGAAGAAGGCAGGGCCCACGAGCAGTACTTC	CSVEEGRAHEQYF
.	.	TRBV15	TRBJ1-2	TGTGCCACCAGCAGAGATCGGGTGGAGGACTATGGCTACACCTTC	CATSRDRVEDYGYTF
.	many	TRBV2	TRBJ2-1	TGTGCCAGCAGTGAATTAGTCAGGGTGCATGAGCAGTTCTTC	CASSELVRVHEQFF
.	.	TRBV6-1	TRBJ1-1	TGTGCCACCAAGCCAGGGTCGGACACTGAAGCTTTCTTT	CATKPGSDTEAFF
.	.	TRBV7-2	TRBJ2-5	TGTGCCAGCAGCTTTGAGGGAGGCGGGGAGACCCAGTACTTC	CASSFEGGGETQYF
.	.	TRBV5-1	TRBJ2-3	TGCGCCAGCAGCTTGTCCGGGCTTTCAAGCACCGATACGCAGTATTTT	CASSLSGLSSTDTQYF
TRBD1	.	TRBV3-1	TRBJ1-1	TGTGCCAGCAGCCAAGGACAGGGGGCTGAGAACACTGAAGCTTTCTTT	CASSQGQGAENTEAFF
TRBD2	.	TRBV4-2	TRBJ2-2	TGTGCCAGCAGCCAAGGACTAGCGGATCCCACCGGGGAGCTGTTTTTT	CASSQGLADPTGELFF
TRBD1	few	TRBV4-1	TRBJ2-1	TGCGCCAGCAGCCAATTTTCCGGGACAGGGAACTACAATGAGCAGTTCTTC	CASSQFSGTGNYNEQFF
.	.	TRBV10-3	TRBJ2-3	TGTGCCATCAGTGACCCGGGGCTGGGGGGAGATACGCAGTATTTT	CAISDPGLGGDTQYF
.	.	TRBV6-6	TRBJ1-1	TGTGCCAGCAGTCCTCAAGGTACCCCTGAAGCTTTCTTT	CASSPQGTPEAFF
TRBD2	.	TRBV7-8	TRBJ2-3	TGTGCCAGCAACCCCGCGGGGGGGACAGATACGCAGTATTTT	CASNPAGGTDTQYF
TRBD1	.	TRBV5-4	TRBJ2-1	TGTGCCAGCAGCAGACCGGGACAGGGGGCAATTGGAGAGCAGTTCTTC	CASSRPGQGAIGEQFF
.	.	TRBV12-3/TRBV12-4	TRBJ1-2	TGTGCCAGCAGTTCCGCAGGGAGACCCTATGGCTACACCTTC	CASSSAGRPYGYTF
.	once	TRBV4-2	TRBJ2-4	TGTGCCAGCAGCCAAGGGTCCGGGGTCCTAGCCAAAAACATTCAGTACTTC	CASSQGSGVLAKNIQYF
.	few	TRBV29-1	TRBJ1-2	TGCAGCGTTGAAGATCTCAACTATGGCTACACCTTC	CSVEDLNYGYTF
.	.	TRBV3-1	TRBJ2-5	TGTGCCAGCAGCCAAGAGCAGCGCATGGAGACCCAGTACTTC	CASSQEQRMETQYF
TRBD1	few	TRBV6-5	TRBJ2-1	TGTGCCAGCAGTTCCCGCGACAGGGGCGGAAATGAGCAGTTCTTC	CASSSRDRGGNEQFF
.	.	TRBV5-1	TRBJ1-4	TGCGCCAGCAGCATGCGGCCAGCAACTAATGAAAAACTGTTTTTT	CASSMRPATNEKLFF
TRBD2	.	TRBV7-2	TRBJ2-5	TGTGCCAGCAGCTTGAATAGCGGGGGGACCCAAGAGACCCAGTACTTC	CASSLNSGGTQETQYF
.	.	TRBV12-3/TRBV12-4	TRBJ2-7	TGTGCCAGCAGTTTTACGGCAGGGACCTTCTACGAGCAGTACTTC	CASSFTAGTFYEQYF
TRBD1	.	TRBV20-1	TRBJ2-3	TGCAGGGTTCCGGGACAGGGGGCGCAAGATACGCAGTATTTT	CRVPGQGAQDTQYF
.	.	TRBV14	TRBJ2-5	TGTGCCAGCAGCCCGACACATTTTACATTAGCATCCCAAGAGACCCAGTACTTC	CASSPTHFTLASQETQYF
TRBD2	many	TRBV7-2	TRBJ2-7	TGTGCCAGCAGCTTAGCAGGGCGGGGGGCCGCCGAGCAGTACTTC	CASSLAGRGAAEQYF
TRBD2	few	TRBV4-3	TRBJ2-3	TGCGCCAGCAGCCAAGACCGAACTAGCGGGACCACCTTAGATACGCAGTATTTT	CASSQDRTSGTTLDTQYF
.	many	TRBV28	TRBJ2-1	TGTGCCAGCAGTTTAAGCCGGGAGCAGTTCTTC	CASSLSREQFF
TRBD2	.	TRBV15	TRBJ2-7	TGTGCCACCAGCTTACTCCGGGGGGTTAGTTACGAGCAGTACTTC	CATSLLRGVSYEQYF